These 12 T cell receptor beta chains came from one sample sequenced in a study of cytomegalovirus exposure and HLA in healthy donors. PCR primers comprised 60 Vbeta and 13 Jbeta primers. Using immunoSEQ multiplex PCR, the repertoire was profiled, and TCRdb retains in-frame clones only, with some absent. The table lists 70,000 to 95,000 clones, around 77% of them singletons. Input material: PBMCs. These receptors all stem from a man between 50 and 59 years old in good health and CMV-seronegative.

The rearrangement links TRBV6-1 to TRBJ1-5; no definite D call. V dropped 7 bases and J dropped 0 bases, with 10 bases sitting between them. The germline V gene has CDR1 MNHNS and CDR2 SASEGT. The CDR3 is 14 residues long. In DNA form, the CDR3 reads TGTGCCAGCACGAACAGCCATAGCAATCAGCCCCAGCATTTT. Encoded protein: CASTNSHSNQPQHF.

The chain is built from TRBV7-2 and TRBJ2-6; TRBD1 agrees at 8 bases. The CDR3 is made up of 18 amino acids. V trimming: 2 bases; J trimming: 8 bases; junction bases outside the gene matches: 14. Germline V gene sequence: CDR1 SGHTA, CDR2 FQGNSA. The CDR3 sequence is CASSLFATGVSGTNVLTF. CDR3 in DNA: TGTGCCAGCAGCTTATTCGCGACAGGGGTTTCCGGGACCAACGTCCTGACTTTC.

This clone was seen just once. At the DNA level, this CDR3 is encoded by other sequences in the same sample as well. The chain recombines TRBV5-6 with TRBJ2-5; 8 positions match TRBD2. CDR1 and CDR2 from the germline V gene are SGHDT and YYEEEE. The V and J ends lost 4 bases and 7 bases, in that order; junction bases with no gene match: 18. This CDR3 has 17 amino acids. The CDR3 spells CASSPVGTRGPQRTQYF. In DNA form, the CDR3 reads TGTGCCAGCAGCCCGGTTGGGACTAGAGGGCCCCAGAGGACCCAGTACTTC.

For this clone: The germline gene is not matched at one end of the junction; a read error may be the cause. The chain couples TRBV19 to TRBJ1-5; 8 nucleotides align to TRBD1. Looked up from germline, CDR1 is LNHDA and CDR2 is SQIVND (reference sequence). The CDR3 covers 16 residues. CDR3 in DNA: TGTGCCAGTAACGGGCAGGGGGCGGTTAGCAATCGGCCCCAGCATTTT. It is translated as CASNGQGAVSNRPQHF.

About this clone: The junction does not match germline at one end; this may be a read error. The chain carries TRBV7-9 and TRBJ2-3; maybe TRBD2 (6 bases). Per the germline V gene, CDR1 is SEHNR and CDR2 is FQNEAQ (reference sequence). The CDR3 runs 18 residues. The CDR3 DNA sequence: TGTTCCAGCAGCTTACCCTCTTTACGGGGGTATAGCACAGATACGCAGTATTTT. This translates into CSSSLPSLRGYSTDTQYF.

A few counts support this clone. This chain uses TRBV4-1 with TRBJ1-5; 10 nucleotides match TRBD1. Germline V lookup: CDR1 MGHRA, CDR2 YSYEKL. The CDR3 covers 18 residues. J was trimmed by 3 bases and V by 5 bases; bases with no gene match: 13. The CDR3 nucleotides read TGCGCCAGCAGCGCCCGGGACAGGGGAGTTTCACTCAATCAGCCCCAGCATTTT. Protein product: CASSARDRGVSLNQPQHF.

The chain joins TRBV18 to TRBJ2-4; TRBD1 is a possible D gene (6 bases). Germline CDR1 and CDR2: KGHSH and LQKENI. This CDR3 spans 15 amino acids. V was shortened by 5 bases and J by 6 bases, with 17 bases between the two germline ends. CDR3 protein: CASSRASGTPNIQYF. As DNA, the CDR3 is TGTGCCAGCTCAAGGGCCTCCGGGACACCAAACATTCAGTACTTC.

The chain recombines TRBV25-1 with TRBJ2-1, with 10 positions matching TRBD1. Looked up from germline, CDR1 is MGHDK and CDR2 is SYGVNS. The V segment lost 6 bases and the J segment 3 bases; nucleotides outside the gene matches: 8. This CDR3 has 16 amino acids. This CDR3 reads CASRTSGQGIYNEQFF. For the CDR3, the DNA is TGTGCCAGCAGGACTTCGGGACAGGGGATCTACAATGAGCAGTTCTTC.

The chain links TRBV19 to TRBJ1-1; no definite D call. The CDR3 length is 11 residues. Trimming stripped 6 bases from V and 7 bases from J, with 9 bases between. Germline CDR1 and CDR2: LNHDA and SQIVND (reference sequence). The CDR3 is CASSERFEAFF. CDR3 in DNA: TGTGCCAGTAGCGAGAGGTTTGAAGCTTTCTTT.

The CDR3 DNA follows: TGTGCCAGCAGCTTAGGTCTAGCGGGCCCTCCTGAAGAGACCCAGTACTTC. Protein sequence: CASSLGLAGPPEETQYF. J is TRBJ2-5 and V is TRBV9, with TRBD2 identical over 8 bases. V was pared by 4 bases and J by 3 bases, with 14 bases of the junction left unmatched. The CDR3 runs 17 residues. Germline loops: CDR1 SGDLS, CDR2 YYNGEE.

The rearrangement joins TRBV28 to TRBJ2-6, with TRBD2 identical over 8 bases. This CDR3 is built from 18 residues. Looked up from germline, CDR1 is MDHEN and CDR2 is SYDVKM. Germline trimming cut 4 bases from V and 1 base from J; bases unmatched to any gene: 9. The CDR3, as DNA: TGTGCCAGCAGTTCCCTTAGCGGGGTTTTTTCTGGGGCCAACGTCCTGACTTTC. This codes for CASSSLSGVFSGANVLTF.

There are a few counts of this clone. CDR3 residues: CASGGDQPQHF. CDR3 nucleotides: TGTGCCAGCGGCGGAGATCAGCCCCAGCATTTT. The chain is built from TRBV9 and TRBJ1-5; D uncertain. The ends were cut back, 7 bases at V and 5 bases at J, with 7 bases in the middle. Looked up from germline, CDR1 is SGDLS and CDR2 is YYNGEE. This CDR3 comprises 11 residues.